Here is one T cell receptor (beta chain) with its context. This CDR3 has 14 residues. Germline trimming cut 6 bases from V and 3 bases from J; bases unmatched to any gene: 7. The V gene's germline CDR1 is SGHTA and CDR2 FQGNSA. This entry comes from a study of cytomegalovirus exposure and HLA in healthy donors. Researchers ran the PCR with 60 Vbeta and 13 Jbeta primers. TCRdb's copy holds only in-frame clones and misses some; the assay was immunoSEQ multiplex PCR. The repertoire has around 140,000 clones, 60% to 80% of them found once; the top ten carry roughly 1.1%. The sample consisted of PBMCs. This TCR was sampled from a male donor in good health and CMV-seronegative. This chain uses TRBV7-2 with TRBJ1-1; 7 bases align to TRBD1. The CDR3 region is CASRPPDRHTEAFF. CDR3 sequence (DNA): TGTGCCAGCAGGCCTCCGGACAGGCACACTGAAGCTTTCTTT. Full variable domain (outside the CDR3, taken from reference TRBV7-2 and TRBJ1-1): GAGVSQSPSNKVTEKGKDVELRCDPISGHTALYWYRQSLGQGLEFLIYFQGNSAPDKSGLPSDRFSAERTGGSVSTLTIQRTQQEDSAVYLCASRPPDRHTEAFFGQGTRLTVV.